The clone carrying this TCR beta chain was detected a few times. These data belong to a study of T-cell reconstitution after alpha-beta-depleted transplantation in children. The germline CDR1 and CDR2 sequences are SGDLS and YYNGEE. This CDR3 contains 14 residues. V was trimmed by 4 bases and J by 3 bases, leaving 10 bases between them. Molecular barcoding with unique molecular identifiers was used for the TCRbeta library. TCRdb itself ran the PCR reads through MiXCR, one entry per CDR3 protein. The table shows some 500,000 distinct CDR3 sequences, with around 17% occurring only once. The clonotype was recovered from a human donor who donated a stem cell graft to a child with acute lymphoblastic leukemia. The material sequenced was PBMCs from the stem cell graft donor, taken from the stem cell graft. The chain employs TRBV9 and TRBJ2-2, with D perhaps matching TRBD1 (5 bases). The CDR3 protein is CASSFLTDTGELFF. CDR3 DNA sequence: TGTGCCAGCAGCTTCCTGACAGACACCGGGGAGCTGTTTTTT.